This T cell receptor (beta chain) emerged from a study of early T cells in non-severe SARS-CoV-2 infection. CDR1 and CDR2 from the germline V gene are SGHTA and FQGTGA. CDR3 length: 15 residues. Trimming pared 5 bases from V and 4 bases from J, leaving 17 bases between. TCRdb independently ran MiXCR on the 5' RACE reads; one entry per CDR3 protein. This table holds about 84,000 distinct CDR3 sequences, over 10% found once. Whole-study findings and limits: VDJdb matches were skewed toward anti-spike CD8 T cell responses.

A few counts support this clonotype. Its target is unknown. Sequenced input: whole blood. The chain employs TRBV7-3 and TRBJ2-5; tentative D call: TRBD1 (6 bases). This clonotype was obtained from an adult who was a healthcare worker with PCR-confirmed SARS-CoV-2 infection or an uninfected control (not recorded which). CDR3 protein: CASSEGQSTRETQYF. The CDR3 bases are TGTGCCAGCAGCGAAGGACAGTCAACGCGAGAGACCCAGTACTTC.